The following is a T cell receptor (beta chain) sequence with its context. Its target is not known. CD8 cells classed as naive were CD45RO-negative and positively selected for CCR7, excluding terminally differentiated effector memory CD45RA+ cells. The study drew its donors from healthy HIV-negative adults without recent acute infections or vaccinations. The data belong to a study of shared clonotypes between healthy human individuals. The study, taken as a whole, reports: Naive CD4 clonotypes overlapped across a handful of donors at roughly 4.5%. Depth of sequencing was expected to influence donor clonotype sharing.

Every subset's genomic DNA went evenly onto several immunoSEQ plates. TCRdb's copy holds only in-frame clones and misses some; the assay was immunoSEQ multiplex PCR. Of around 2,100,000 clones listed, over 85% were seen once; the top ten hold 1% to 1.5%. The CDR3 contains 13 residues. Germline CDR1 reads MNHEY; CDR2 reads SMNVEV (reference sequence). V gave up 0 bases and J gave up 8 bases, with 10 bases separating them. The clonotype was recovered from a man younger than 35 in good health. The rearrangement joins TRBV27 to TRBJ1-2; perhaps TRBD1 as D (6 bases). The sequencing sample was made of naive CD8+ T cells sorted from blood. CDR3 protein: CASSLSQGLGYTF. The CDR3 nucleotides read TGTGCCAGCAGTTTATCGCAGGGGCTCGGCTACACCTTC.